The clone carrying this TCR beta chain was seen repeatedly, ten times or more. Its antigen is currently unknown. This entry belongs to a study of Graves' ophthalmopathy and Graves' hyperthyroidism. Study summary: The study drew peripheral blood at initial diagnosis, before any treatment.

Moderate-to-severe activity, CAS ≥3, NOSPECS ≥4 and a duration under 3 months were seen in donors with ophthalmopathy. Overall study results and limits: With 70.59% sensitivity and approximately 72% specificity, the model predicted ophthalmopathy progression.

As the template, RNA transcripts were used to amplify TCR beta CDR3 regions. HTBI primers served in a first-round RT-PCR, which a second-round multiplex PCR followed. TCRdb reprocessed the multiplex PCR reads with MiXCR, giving one entry per CDR3 protein. This table has about 200,000 distinct CDR3 sequences, roughly 29% appearing once. V dropped 5 bases and J dropped 0; count of bases not matched to a gene: 10. Germline CDR1 reads SEHNR; CDR2 reads FQNEAQ (reference sequence). This CDR3 has 17 amino acids. This chain uses TRBV7-9 with TRBJ2-7; 10 bases align to TRBD2. The sample was peripheral blood. This TCR was sampled from a man aged 50-60 years with Graves' ophthalmopathy. The CDR3 DNA reads TGTGCCAGCAGCCGGACTAGCGGAACCTATAGCTCCTACGAGCAGTACTTC. Translating gives CASSRTSGTYSSYEQYF.